This T cell receptor beta chain was sequenced in a study of blood T cell repertoires in COVID-19. Background on the study: The cDNA or gDNA used as material had been derived from T cells, B-cell-depleted T cells, or PBMCs.

Original handling: Amplified reference gene primers provided the basis for estimating nucleated cell counts. TCRdb's table, derived via immunoSEQ multiplex PCR, lists solely in-frame clones and lacks some. The V and J calls and clone size come from that table; D and trimming were worked out from the DNA. In the table there are some 140,000 clones, approximately 84% of which are singletons. Residents of 24 US areas, aged roughly 18 to 89 years, made up the participants. Participant-reported clinical history was the basis for cohort assignment. The germline V and J ends were trimmed by 4 bases and 5 bases, with 14 bases remaining between them. Germline loops: CDR1 GTSNPN, CDR2 SVGIG (reference sequence). This CDR3 is built from 13 residues.

This receptor was obtained from a man aged 35 to 55 with acute COVID-19. The sequenced sample consisted of PBMCs or T cells enriched from blood (not recorded which). The chain joins TRBV30 to TRBJ1-1, with no clear D. CDR3 sequence: CAWKRSAGTEAFF. In DNA form, the CDR3 reads TGTGCCTGGAAAAGGTCAGCGGGGACTGAAGCTTTCTTT. The variable domain in full, completed from reference TRBV30 and TRBJ1-1, reads SQTIHQWPATLVQPVGSPLSLECTVEGTSNPNLYWYRQAAGRGLQLLFYSVGIGQISSEVPQNLSASRPQDRQFILSSKKLLLSDSGFYLCAWKRSAGTEAFFGQGTRLTVV.